This entry lists 21 T cell receptor beta chains sequenced from one sample in a study of shared clonotypes between healthy human individuals (dated by TCRdb to the early 2020s). The library was generated by the immunoSEQ multiplex PCR assay. Drawn from immuneACCESS, this table holds only the in-frame rearrangements with V and J called that TCRdb kept. Clones are partly lost; checked studies trace under half to an unresolved V gene and leave the rest unexplained. Recorded for this sample are around 2.5 million clones; over 85% of them occurred a single time. In total, the top ten clones hold more than 0.35% of the sample. Sequencing was performed on naive CD4+ T cells from PBMCs. In the paper's terms, the cell subset or site label means: CD45RA+ positively selected. The receptors were sampled from a man aged 18 to 30 in good health. Some clones in this sample may be carry-over from other donors' samples.

On this clone: Other nucleotide sequences in the sample specify the same CDR3. The rearrangement links TRBV5-1 to TRBJ1-4; D call uncertain. The V gene's germline CDR1 is SGHRS and CDR2 YFSETQ. The CDR3 consists of 14 residues. V lost 1 base to trimming and J lost 1 base, with 5 bases between them. The DNA for the CDR3 is TGCGCCAGCAGCTTGATAGGAACTAATGAAAAACTGTTTTTT. Amino acid sequence: CASSLIGTNEKLFF.

The rearrangement joins TRBV4-1 to TRBJ1-1; possibly TRBD1 for D (5 bases). The CDR3 extends over 15 amino acids. V was cut by 0 bases and J by 3 bases, with 11 bases left in between. The germline gives CDR1 MGHRA, CDR2 YSYEKL. The chain's CDR3 is CASSQDRGVDTEAFF. CDR3 sequence (DNA): TGCGCCAGCAGCCAAGATAGAGGGGTGGACACTGAAGCTTTCTTT.

The V gene is TRBV7-3, the J gene TRBJ2-3; D could derive from TRBD1 or TRBD2 (7 bases each). Germline V lookup: CDR1 SGHTA, CDR2 FQGTGA. The CDR3 runs to 15 residues. Trimming pared 5 bases from V and 5 bases from J, leaving 17 bases between. The CDR3 loop reads CASSGGGGSIDTQYF. CDR3 DNA sequence: TGTGCCAGCAGCGGAGGGGGCGGGAGTATAGATACGCAGTATTTT.

The V gene is TRBV29-1, the J gene TRBJ2-7, with D possibly TRBD2 on 5 matching bases. This CDR3 contains 13 residues. The germline V and J ends were trimmed by 3 bases and 6 bases, with 15 bases remaining between them. Germline V lookup: CDR1 SQVTM, CDR2 ANQGSEA. CDR3 sequence: CSVDPGLPGEQYF. CDR3 DNA sequence: TGCAGCGTTGACCCCGGACTCCCAGGCGAGCAGTACTTC.

The V gene is TRBV30, the J gene TRBJ2-7; a possible D gene is TRBD1 (5 bases). In germline, CDR1 is GTSNPN, CDR2 SVGIG (reference sequence). This CDR3 has 15 residues. Between the trimmed V and J ends, which lost 1 base and 7 bases, there was a span of 20 bases. In DNA form, the CDR3 reads TGTGCCTGGAGTGGACGAGCGTTACTGTCAGGGGAGCAGTACTTC. This encodes CAWSGRALLSGEQYF.

The chain uses TRBV7-2 and TRBJ1-2, with no clear D. Germline assignment: CDR1 SGHTA and CDR2 FQGNSA. Trimming pared 5 bases from V and 5 bases from J, leaving 12 bases between. This CDR3 comprises 13 residues. The CDR3 sequence is CASSLESRYGYTF. The CDR3 DNA follows: TGTGCCAGCAGCCTCGAATCCAGATATGGCTACACCTTC.

The chain has TRBV29-1 and TRBJ2-5; 8 bases align to TRBD2. Per the germline V gene, CDR1 is SQVTM and CDR2 is ANQGSEA. V lost 1 base to trimming and J lost 7 bases; unmatched junction nucleotides: 14. The CDR3 consists of 16 residues. The DNA of the CDR3 is TGCAGCGTTGAAGCGGTGGTAGCGGGGATGCCACGGACCCAGTACTTC. Protein product: CSVEAVVAGMPRTQYF.

On this clone itself: The same CDR3 arises from other DNA sequences in this sample as well. The CDR3 loop reads CASSLGQGSRNTIYF. The CDR3 DNA reads as TGTGCCAGCAGCTTGGGACAGGGGTCTAGAAACACCATATATTTT. V is TRBV7-9 and J is TRBJ1-3, with TRBD1 matching 10 bases. Germline values: CDR1 SEHNR, CDR2 FQNEAQ (reference sequence). Trimming at V came to 3 bases and at J to 5 bases, leaving 4 bases not matched to a gene. The CDR3 length is 15 residues.

This chain joins TRBV2 and TRBJ2-4; the match to TRBD2 covers 10 bases. J was trimmed by 3 bases and V by 5 bases; bases with no gene match: 4. Germline-derived CDR1 and CDR2 are SNHLY and FYNNEI. The CDR3 totals 15 residues. CDR3 region: CASSTSGRGKNIQYF. CDR3 DNA sequence: TGTGCCAGCAGTACGAGCGGGAGGGGCAAAAACATTCAGTACTTC.

This clone showed up just once. The CDR3 DNA reads as TGTGCCACCAGCAGAGGAGGGACTAGCGGGAGAAGGGAGCAGTTCTTC. This sequence encodes CATSRGGTSGRREQFF. The V gene is TRBV15, the J gene TRBJ2-1, with 14 bases aligning to TRBD2. The CDR3 runs 16 residues. V dropped 1 base and J dropped 10; count of bases not matched to a gene: 6. Germline V gives CDR1 LNHNV, CDR2 YYDKDF (reference sequence).

This chain joins TRBV19 and TRBJ2-5; no reliable D call. Germline values: CDR1 LNHDA, CDR2 SQIVND (reference sequence). The CDR3 is 14 residues long. The ends were cut back, 7 bases at V and 2 bases at J, with 14 bases in the middle. CDR3 loop: CASTPTVSQETQYF. CDR3 in DNA: TGTGCCAGTACCCCCACCGTATCGCAAGAGACCCAGTACTTC.

The rearrangement joins TRBV4-1 to TRBJ2-7; TRBD2 agrees at 12 bases. V trimming: 0 bases; J trimming: 8 bases; junction bases outside the gene matches: 17. The CDR3 has 19 residues. Germline V gene data show CDR1 as MGHRA and CDR2 as YSYEKL. The DNA for the CDR3 is TGCGCCAGCAGCCAAGATAGACTAGCGGGAGTTGGTTCAAGTGCTAAGCAGTACTTC. It codes for CASSQDRLAGVGSSAKQYF.

This clone was counted once. The V and J genes are TRBV4-2 and TRBJ2-7; 10 nucleotides align to TRBD1. CDR1 LGHNA and CDR2 YNFKEQ come from the germline V gene. V was clipped by 0 bases and J by 3 bases; unmatched bases: 2. This CDR3 has 15 amino acids. In DNA, the CDR3 is TGTGCCAGCAGCCAAGAGGGACAGGGGTTCTACGAGCAGTACTTC. Residues: CASSQEGQGFYEQYF.

The gene calls are TRBV7-9 and TRBJ1-5; no clear D. This CDR3 comprises 14 residues. Trimming took 5 bases from V and 4 from J, leaving 12 bases between them. Germline CDR1 and CDR2: SEHNR and FQNEAQ (reference sequence). The DNA of the CDR3 is TGTGCCAGCAGCCCAGACGGCCATAATCAGCCCCAGCATTTT. Translated: CASSPDGHNQPQHF. Together with reference TRBV7-9 and TRBJ1-5, the CDR3 gives the full variable domain: DTGVSQNPRHKITKRGQNVTFRCDPISEHNRLYWYRQTLGQGPEFLTYFQNEAQLEKSRLLSDRFSAERPKGSFSTLEIQRTEQGDSAMYLCASSPDGHNQPQHFGDGTRLSIL.

The chain carries TRBV7-9 and TRBJ2-6, with D hard to call. The V gene lost 5 bases and the J gene lost 2 bases, with 10 bases spanning the gap. The CDR3 sequence is 15 residues long. Germline lookup yields CDR1 SEHNR and CDR2 FQNEAQ (reference sequence). As DNA, the CDR3 is TGTGCCAGCAGCCTACGTGAAACTGGGGCCAACGTCCTGACTTTC. Protein sequence: CASSLRETGANVLTF.

CDR3: CASSQGETMKEQYF. DNA of the CDR3: TGTGCCAGCAGCCAAGGTGAGACAATGAAGGAGCAGTACTTC. The rearrangement joins TRBV4-2 to TRBJ2-7; D is uncertain. Between the trimmed V and J ends, which lost 1 base and 7 bases, there was a span of 14 bases. This CDR3 is built from 14 residues. Germline loops: CDR1 LGHNA, CDR2 YNFKEQ.

The chain employs TRBV28 and TRBJ1-2, with unresolved D. The CDR3 is 12 amino acids. Looked up from germline, CDR1 is MDHEN and CDR2 is SYDVKM. Trimming stripped 6 bases from V and 4 bases from J, with 9 bases between. The CDR3 sequence is CASRGDSYGYTF. CDR3 coding DNA: TGTGCCAGCAGGGGCGATAGCTATGGCTACACCTTC.

The rearrangement uses TRBV5-1 and TRBJ2-3; 9 nucleotides agree with TRBD1. This CDR3 contains 17 residues. CDR1 and CDR2 from the germline V gene are SGHRS and YFSETQ. Trimming cost V 2 bases and J 0 bases; bases outside gene matches: 7. CDR3 nucleotides: TGCGCCAGCAGCTTCCGGGACAGGGCATCTAGCACAGATACGCAGTATTTT. It yields the protein CASSFRDRASSTDTQYF. The complete variable domain, with remaining parts taken from reference TRBV5-1 and TRBJ2-3, reads KAGVTQTPRYLIKTRGQQVTLSCSPISGHRSVSWYQQTPGQGLQFLFEYFSETQRNKGNFPGRFSGRQFSNSRSEMNVSTLELGDSALYLCASSFRDRASSTDTQYFGPGTRLTVL.

This clone was seen only a few times. The gene calls are TRBV11-2 and TRBJ1-1; D gene unclear. V dropped 3 bases and J dropped 4 bases, with 21 bases sitting between them. The CDR3 has 17 amino acids. Germline CDR1 and CDR2: SGHAT and FQNNGV. The CDR3 nucleotides read TGTGCCAGCAGCTTCACCAGACCTAGGCTCCGAGGCACTGAAGCTTTCTTT. Amino acid sequence: CASSFTRPRLRGTEAFF.

The rearrangement joins TRBV4-2 to TRBJ1-5; 9 nucleotides line up with TRBD1. Germline-derived CDR1 and CDR2 are LGHNA and YNFKEQ. The CDR3 contains 17 residues. V was clipped by 0 bases and J by 9 bases; unmatched bases: 12. The CDR3, as DNA: TGTGCCAGCAGCCAAGATAGGGGACAGGGATCCTGGAGGCCCCAGCATTTT. This codes for CASSQDRGQGSWRPQHF.

The chain couples TRBV7-3 to TRBJ2-5; D unclear. The CDR3 spans 14 residues. V was trimmed by 5 bases and J by 5 bases, leaving 15 bases between them. The germline V gene encodes CDR1 SGHTA and CDR2 FQGTGA. The CDR3 DNA reads TGTGCCAGCAGCCTCAATGGGCCGAGGGAGACCCAGTACTTC. This encodes CASSLNGPRETQYF.